The T cell receptor beta chain under discussion was sequenced for a study of T cell repertoires in cytomegalovirus infection. Turning to the study itself: Indicated by public TCR beta signatures were CMV infection and matching HLA type.

TCRdb passed the reads through MiXCR, listing each CDR3 protein once. The data show hundreds of thousands of distinct CDR3 sequences, about 42% seen once. For this clonotype: Its antigen remains unknown.

General study results and limits: Cumulative public TCR beta family frequency identified CMV carriers with the relevant HLA.

This TCR came from a human donor in good health (CMV status not recorded). Some clones in this sample may be carry-over from other donors' samples. The sequences come from cultured PBMCs, collected from culture after CMV antigen stimulation.

CDR3 coding DNA: TGTGCCAGCAGTTTAAGGGCCGGGACTCGTTACAATGAGCAGTTCTTC. This encodes CASSLRAGTRYNEQFF. The chain is built from TRBV12-3 or TRBV12-4 and TRBJ2-1; D might be TRBD2 (6 bases). Between the trimmed V and J ends, which lost 2 bases and 4 bases, there was a span of 15 bases. This CDR3 contains 16 residues.